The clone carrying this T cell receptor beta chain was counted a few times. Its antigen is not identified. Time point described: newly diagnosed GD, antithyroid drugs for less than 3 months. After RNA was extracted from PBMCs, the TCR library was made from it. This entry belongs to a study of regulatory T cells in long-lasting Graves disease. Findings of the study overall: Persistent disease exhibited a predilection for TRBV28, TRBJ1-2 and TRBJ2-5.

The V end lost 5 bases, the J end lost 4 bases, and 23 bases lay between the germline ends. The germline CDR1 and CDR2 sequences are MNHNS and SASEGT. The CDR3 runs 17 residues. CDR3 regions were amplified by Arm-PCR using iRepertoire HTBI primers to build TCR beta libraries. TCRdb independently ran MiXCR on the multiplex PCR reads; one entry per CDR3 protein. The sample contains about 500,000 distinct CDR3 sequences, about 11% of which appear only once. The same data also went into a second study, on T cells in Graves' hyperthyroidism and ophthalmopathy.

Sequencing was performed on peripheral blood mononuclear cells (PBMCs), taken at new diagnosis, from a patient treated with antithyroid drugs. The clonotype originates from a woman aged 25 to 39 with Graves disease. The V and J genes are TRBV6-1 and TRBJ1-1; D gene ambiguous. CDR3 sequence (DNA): TGTGCCAGCAGTCCCCTCGGACGGCCCCAAGTGGGCACTGAAGCTTTCTTT. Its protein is CASSPLGRPQVGTEAFF.